This passage covers 20 T cell receptor beta chains from one sample sequenced in a study of T cells in Graves' hyperthyroidism and ophthalmopathy. RNA transcripts served as the template for amplifying TCR beta CDR3 regions. During a first-round RT-PCR of the TCR CDR3, the HTBI primer set was used. TCRdb used MiXCR to reprocess the multiplex PCR reads, holding one entry per CDR3 protein. The sample lists 250,000 to 400,000 distinct CDR3 sequences, roughly an eighth seen once, with 34% in the top ten. The sample consisted of blood. The receptors originated from a woman aged 40 to 55 with Graves' ophthalmopathy.

This sequence joins TRBV3-1 and TRBJ1-5, with D unresolved. Germline CDR1 reads LGHDT; CDR2 reads YNNKEL (reference sequence). Trimming took 2 bases from V and 8 from J, leaving 10 bases between them. The CDR3 has 13 amino acids. In DNA, the CDR3 is TGTGCCAGCAGCCAACGCCAAGTGGAGCCCCAGCATTTT. It codes for CASSQRQVEPQHF.

Many counts were recorded for this clonotype. The J gene is TRBJ1-6, the V gene TRBV12-3 or TRBV12-4; tentatively, D is TRBD1 (6 bases). This CDR3 contains 12 residues. Trimming stripped 5 bases from V and 9 bases from J, with 8 bases between. Here the CDR3 reads CASSTGFSPLHF. The CDR3 DNA sequence: TGTGCCAGCAGTACAGGGTTTTCACCCCTCCACTTT.

This clonotype was observed at least ten times. The V gene is TRBV7-2, the J gene TRBJ2-5; D unresolved. The CDR3 loop spans 14 amino acids. Germline V gives CDR1 SGHTA, CDR2 FQGNSA. With 1 base removed from V and 5 bases from J, the gap between germline ends came to 11 bases. The CDR3 DNA reads as TGTGCCAGCAGCTTAGGAGCCTCGTTCGAGACCCAGTACTTC. It encodes CASSLGASFETQYF.

This rearrangement joins TRBV7-2 to TRBJ1-4; D remains unclear. The V and J ends lost 4 bases and 8 bases respectively, with 17 bases between them. The germline V gene has CDR1 SGHTA and CDR2 FQGNSA. The CDR3 runs 15 residues. The CDR3 nucleotides read TGTGCCAGCAGCTCACAGAGTCGGCGAAGCGAAAAACTGTTTTTT. Its protein product is CASSSQSRRSEKLFF.

The chain uses TRBV15 and TRBJ2-5; D remains unclear. Per germline, CDR1 LNHNV and CDR2 YYDKDF (reference sequence). The V gene lost 1 base and the J gene lost 9 bases, with 9 bases spanning the gap. The CDR3 covers 12 residues. CDR3 nucleotide sequence: TGTGCCACCAGCAGAGCTGATCTCCCCCAGTACTTC. Translated: CATSRADLPQYF.

This chain uses TRBV5-1 with TRBJ2-6; D may correspond to TRBD1 or TRBD2 (5 bases each). The V end was cut by 4 bases, the J end by 4 bases, with 12 bases between. There are 15 residues in the CDR3. CDR1 and CDR2 (germline): SGHRS, YFSETQ. The CDR3 DNA reads TGCGCCAGCAGCGGGGGATTGAGGGGGGCCAACGTCCTGACTTTC. It is translated as CASSGGLRGANVLTF.

At least ten counts were recorded for this clonotype. The J gene is TRBJ1-1, the V gene TRBV7-6, with D hard to call. The V end was cut by 5 bases, the J end by 6 bases, with 10 bases between. The CDR3 loop spans 12 amino acids. The V gene's germline CDR1 is SGHVS and CDR2 FNYEAQ. The CDR3 nucleotides are TGTGCCAGCAGCAAGAGAGAGGCTGAAGCTTTCTTT. Translation: CASSKREAEAFF. Supplemented by reference TRBV7-6 and TRBJ1-1, the full variable domain reads GAGVSQSPRYKVTKRGQDVALRCDPISGHVSLYWYRQALGQGPEFLTYFNYEAQQDKSGLPNDRFSAERPEGSISTLTIQRTEQRDSAMYRCASSKREAEAFFGQGTRLTVV.

This clonotype was counted only a few times. This rearrangement joins TRBV19 to TRBJ2-7; TRBD2 is a possible D gene (6 bases). CDR3 length: 13 amino acids. Germline values: CDR1 LNHDA, CDR2 SQIVND (reference sequence). V shed 7 bases and J shed 3 bases, with 13 bases lying between them. CDR3 region: CASMGWEDYEQYF. The CDR3 bases are TGTGCCAGTATGGGGTGGGAGGACTACGAGCAGTACTTC.

This clonotype was recorded many times. This rearrangement joins TRBV29-1 to TRBJ2-3, with D perhaps matching TRBD1 or TRBD2 (6 bases each). Germline-derived CDR1 and CDR2 are SQVTM and ANQGSEA. The V end was cut by 6 bases, the J end by 6 bases, with 13 bases between. The CDR3 extends over 12 amino acids. CDR3 amino acids: CSVTRGGDTQYF. CDR3 bases: TGCAGCGTGACTAGAGGGGGTGATACGCAGTATTTT.

There are many counts of this clonotype. This chain joins TRBV11-3 and TRBJ2-5, with 9 bases aligning to TRBD2. The CDR3 sequence is 16 residues long. Trimming removed 1 base from V and 2 bases from J; junction bases left unmatched: 5. From germline, CDR1 is SGHNT and CDR2 YENEEA. The CDR3 DNA sequence: TGTGCCAGCAGCTTAGTCAGCGGGGGGCAACAAGAGACCCAGTACTTC. It yields the protein CASSLVSGGQQETQYF.

This clonotype has only a few counts. The V and J genes are TRBV7-6 and TRBJ2-5; no definite D call. This CDR3 comprises 15 residues. V was pared by 3 bases and J by 5 bases, with 16 bases between. Germline V gives CDR1 SGHVS, CDR2 FNYEAQ. The CDR3 loop reads CASSFSTSLGETQYF. CDR3 DNA sequence: TGTGCCAGCAGCTTTTCTACGTCCTTAGGGGAGACCCAGTACTTC. The entire variable domain, with the rest obtained from reference TRBV7-6 and TRBJ2-5, is as follows: GAGVSQSPRYKVTKRGQDVALRCDPISGHVSLYWYRQALGQGPEFLTYFNYEAQQDKSGLPNDRFSAERPEGSISTLTIQRTEQRDSAMYRCASSFSTSLGETQYFGPGTRLLVL.

V usage is TRBV3-1 and J usage is TRBJ1-4; possibly TRBD1 for D (6 bases). The germline V and J ends were trimmed by 5 bases and 8 bases, with 18 bases remaining between them. Germline lookup yields CDR1 LGHDT and CDR2 YNNKEL (reference sequence). This CDR3 spans 15 amino acids. The chain's CDR3 is CASSFRDRWEEKLFF. DNA for the CDR3: TGTGCCAGCAGCTTTCGCGACAGGTGGGAGGAAAAACTGTTTTTT.

This clonotype was counted at least ten times. The chain carries TRBV20-1 and TRBJ2-5; possible D gene TRBD1, 6 bases. Germline-derived CDR1 and CDR2 are DFQATT and SNEGSKA (reference sequence). Trimming removed 0 bases from V and 8 bases from J, with 13 bases in between. This CDR3 comprises 13 residues. The CDR3 DNA reads as TGCAGTGCTAGAGATTGGCAGGGGCCTACCCAGTACTTC. This encodes CSARDWQGPTQYF.

The chain carries TRBV19 and TRBJ1-1; D possibly corresponds to TRBD1 (5 bases). Germline-derived CDR1 and CDR2 are LNHDA and SQIVND (reference sequence). The CDR3 sequence is 13 residues long. V shed 6 bases and J shed 5 bases, with 13 bases lying between them. The CDR3 nucleotides are TGTGCCAGTAGGGCAAGGGGTGGGACTGAAGCTTTCTTT. Translating it yields CASRARGGTEAFF.

The chain carries TRBV20-1 and TRBJ2-5; D call uncertain. The CDR3 is made up of 14 amino acids. Germline loops: CDR1 DFQATT, CDR2 SNEGSKA (reference sequence). V shed 3 bases and J shed 0 bases, with 11 bases lying between them. The CDR3 bases are TGCAGTGCTAGTCCCCCCCCGTACCAAGAGACCCAGTACTTC. Translated: CSASPPPYQETQYF.

There are a few counts of this clonotype. The gene calls are TRBV19 and TRBJ1-1; D not certain. Germline V gene data show CDR1 as LNHDA and CDR2 as SQIVND (reference sequence). The CDR3 is 16 amino acids. V was pared by 3 bases and J by 4 bases, with 18 bases between. The CDR3 here is CASSIGRQPLSTEAFF. CDR3 bases: TGTGCCAGTAGTATTGGGAGGCAGCCCCTTTCCACTGAAGCTTTCTTT.

This clonotype was recorded many times. J is TRBJ2-3 and V is TRBV7-2; weak D call: TRBD1 (6 bases). Trimming cost V 1 base and J 2 bases, with 10 bases left between them. The CDR3 is 15 amino acids. Germline V lookup: CDR1 SGHTA, CDR2 FQGNSA. CDR3 amino acids: CASSLDRGNTDTQYF. CDR3 in DNA: TGTGCCAGCAGCTTAGATAGGGGGAACACAGATACGCAGTATTTT.

In its sample, this clonotype was seen a few times. CDR3 in DNA: TGTGCCAGCAGTGCCGGGAGGGCCTACAATGAGCAGTTCTTC. Encoded protein: CASSAGRAYNEQFF. The J gene is TRBJ2-1, the V gene TRBV3-1, with 8 nucleotides matching TRBD2. Germline CDR1 reads LGHDT; CDR2 reads YNNKEL (reference sequence). V dropped 6 bases and J dropped 2; count of bases not matched to a gene: 3. This CDR3 spans 14 amino acids.

This clonotype was seen many times. This chain joins TRBV2 and TRBJ1-5; TRBD1 agrees at 8 bases. The CDR3 has 15 residues. J gave up 3 bases and V 4 bases, and 5 bases lay outside the gene matches. Germline loops: CDR1 SNHLY, CDR2 FYNNEI. The CDR3 DNA is TGTGCCAGCAGTGGTCGGACAGGGAACAATCAGCCCCAGCATTTT. Its protein is CASSGRTGNNQPQHF. The entire variable domain, with the rest obtained from reference TRBV2 and TRBJ1-5, is as follows: EPEVTQTPSHQVTQMGQEVILRCVPISNHLYFYWYRQILGQKVEFLVSFYNNEISEKSEIFDDQFSVERPDGSNFTLKIRSTKLEDSAMYFCASSGRTGNNQPQHFGDGTRLSIL.

This clonotype has ten or more counts. The chain uses TRBV5-1 and TRBJ2-1; D is unresolved. V gave up 3 bases and J gave up 8 bases, with 9 bases separating them. The CDR3 spans 12 residues. CDR1 is SGHRS, CDR2 YFSETQ, per germline. This CDR3 is CASSSVSDEQFF. The CDR3 DNA reads TGCGCCAGCAGCTCGGTTTCGGATGAGCAGTTCTTC.